A single sample is the source of the 32 T cell receptor beta chains below, sequenced in a study of blood T cells in healthy people across ages. The second PCR ran roughly 6 to 12 cycles with a sample-barcoded 5' primer and J-beta primers. Each CDR3 protein gets one entry after TCRdb re-called the 5' RACE reads with MiXCR. There are about 640,000 distinct CDR3 sequences in the sample; under 65% occur only once, and 35% to 40% lies in the top ten. The source material was blood. Receptor source: a man between 60 and 75 years old in good health.

V gene TRBV2 combines with J gene TRBJ1-2; a weak D match, TRBD1 (5 bases). V lost 2 bases, J lost 2 bases, and 9 bases lay in between. This CDR3 region has 14 residues. The V gene's germline CDR1 is SNHLY and CDR2 FYNNEI. The CDR3 coding sequence is TGTGCCAGCAGTGAACAGGGAGGGAACTATGGCTACACCTTC. It translates to CASSEQGGNYGYTF.

V usage is TRBV12-3 or TRBV12-4 and J usage is TRBJ1-5, with 7 bases identical to TRBD1. Losses at the gene ends were 6 bases for V and 4 bases for J; bases not matched to a gene: 9. This CDR3 region has 15 residues. The CDR3 sequence: CASSSAGTENQPQHF. DNA for the CDR3: TGTGCCAGCAGCTCAGCGGGGACAGAAAATCAGCCCCAGCATTTT.

This chain's CDR3 is CASSNTGTSYADTQYF. The DNA for the CDR3 is TGTGCCAGCAGCAATACCGGGACTAGTTATGCAGATACGCAGTATTTT. This sequence joins TRBV11-2 and TRBJ2-3; TRBD2 agrees at 8 bases. Unmatched junction bases numbered 11, after V lost 5 bases and J lost 4 bases. Per the germline V gene, CDR1 is SGHAT and CDR2 is FQNNGV. CDR3 length: 16 residues.

The V and J genes are TRBV12-3 or TRBV12-4 and TRBJ2-1; unclear D gene. V lost 5 bases and J 0 bases, leaving 17 bases between the germline ends. The CDR3 covers 17 residues. The CDR3 protein is CASSPASGSLSYNEQFF. The DNA of the CDR3 is TGTGCCAGCAGTCCCGCCTCGGGCAGCCTCTCCTACAATGAGCAGTTCTTC.

The chain has TRBV4-3 and TRBJ2-7, with 8 bases lining up with TRBD2. With 0 bases clipped from V and 2 bases from J, the junction kept 3 bases outside the gene matches. From germline, CDR1 is LGHNA and CDR2 YSLEER. The CDR3 sequence is 15 residues long. CDR3 coding DNA: TGCGCCAGCAGCCAAGAACTAGCGGCCGCCTACGAGCAGTACTTC. Translating it yields CASSQELAAAYEQYF.

This clonotype was seen only a few times. This chain connects TRBV21-1 to TRBJ1-5. TRBV21-1 is a known pseudogene. The CDR3 spans 15 residues. As DNA, the CDR3 is TGTGCCAGCAGCAAGCTCAACCTTAGCAATCAGCCCCAGCATTTT. Protein: CASSKLNLSNQPQHF.

Details on this clonotype: This may stem from a read error, because a much larger clone lies one nucleotide away. The chain combines TRBV28 with TRBJ2-3; the D gene could be TRBD1 or TRBD2 (5 bases each). Between the trimmed V and J ends, which lost 5 bases and 3 bases, there was a span of 15 bases. The germline V gene encodes CDR1 MDHEN and CDR2 SYDVKM. This CDR3 has 15 amino acids. CDR3 sequence: CASSRPGRGTDTQYF. The CDR3, as DNA: TGTGCCAGCAGTCGACCGGGACGGGGAACAGATACGCAGTATTTT.

V and J are TRBV27 and TRBJ2-4; 7 bases fit TRBD1. The CDR3 is 16 amino acids. Germline V gene data show CDR1 as MNHEY and CDR2 as SMNVEV (reference sequence). Trimming took 5 bases from V and 4 from J; bases not matched to a gene: 11. CDR3 loop: CASSTYRGAQKNIQYF. The CDR3 DNA sequence: TGTGCCAGCAGTACCTACAGGGGCGCGCAAAAAAACATTCAGTACTTC.

The chain joins TRBV27 to TRBJ2-5; 10 bases are shared with TRBD2. V shed 6 bases and J 5 bases; nucleotides not matched to a gene: 6. Germline V gene data show CDR1 as MNHEY and CDR2 as SMNVEV (reference sequence). CDR3 length: 14 amino acids. CDR3 nucleotide sequence: TGTGCCAGCAGCCGTCAAGCGGGGGGGGAGACCCAGTACTTC. This encodes CASSRQAGGETQYF.

The J gene is TRBJ2-7, the V gene TRBV5-1; 7 nucleotides agree with TRBD1. Germline-derived CDR1 and CDR2 are SGHRS and YFSETQ. V lost 0 bases to trimming and J lost 4 bases; unmatched junction nucleotides: 10. The CDR3 is made up of 16 amino acids. The CDR3 sequence is CASSLGSTGNQYEQYF. The CDR3 DNA reads as TGCGCCAGCAGCTTGGGATCGACAGGGAACCAGTACGAGCAGTACTTC.

CDR3 nucleotide sequence: TGTGCCAGCAGCTTAGTCGCCGGTTTAACTGAAAAACTGTTTTTT. Its protein product is CASSLVAGLTEKLFF. V usage is TRBV7-9 and J usage is TRBJ1-4, with D hard to call. CDR3 length: 15 amino acids. Trimming removed 1 base at V and 7 bases at J, with 13 bases between. Germline V lookup: CDR1 SEHNR, CDR2 FQNEAQ (reference sequence).

The chain is built from TRBV5-5 and TRBJ1-2, with no clear D. Germline V gene lookup returns CDR1 SGHKS and CDR2 YYEKEE (reference sequence). The germline V and J ends were trimmed by 1 base and 4 bases, with 11 bases remaining between them. The CDR3 contains 14 residues. Written as DNA, the CDR3 is TGTGCCAGCAGCTTGTCTGAGGGAGTCTATGGCTACACCTTC. It codes for CASSLSEGVYGYTF. Looking up the rest from reference TRBV5-5 and TRBJ1-2 gives the full variable domain: DAGVTQSPTHLIKTRGQQVTLRCSPISGHKSVSWYQQVLGQGPQFIFQYYEKEERGRGNFPDRFSARQFPNYSSELNVNALLLGDSALYLCASSLSEGVYGYTFGSGTRLTVV.

The chain employs TRBV7-9 and TRBJ2-2; D remains unclear. The length of the CDR3 is 16 residues. Germline V gene data show CDR1 as SEHNR and CDR2 as FQNEAQ (reference sequence). Between the trimmed V and J ends, which lost 3 bases and 0 bases, there was a span of 11 bases. CDR3 nucleotide sequence: TGTGCCAGCAGCTTGGAAGGAAGCGCGAACACCGGGGAGCTGTTTTTT. This sequence encodes CASSLEGSANTGELFF.

The chain is built from TRBV6-5 and TRBJ1-1, with TRBD1 as a possible D gene (6 bases). This CDR3 contains 16 residues. From germline, CDR1 is MNHEY and CDR2 SVGAGI. V dropped 7 bases and J dropped 4 bases, with 22 bases sitting between them. In nucleotides, the CDR3 is TGTGCCAGCACCACGGGGGTGACAGGTCCTCTCACTGAAGCTTTCTTT. Its translation: CASTTGVTGPLTEAFF.

The sample holds a few counts of this clonotype. V and J are TRBV7-9 and TRBJ2-1, with 7 nucleotides matching TRBD2. Germline V gene lookup returns CDR1 SEHNR and CDR2 FQNEAQ (reference sequence). The CDR3 length is 14 residues. The J segment lost 7 bases and the V segment lost 2 bases, leaving 5 bases of the junction unmatched. Here the CDR3 DNA reads TGTGCCAGCAGCTTAACCCTAGCGGAGAATGAGCAGTTCTTC. Translation: CASSLTLAENEQFF. Using reference TRBV7-9 and TRBJ2-1 for the parts outside the CDR3, the full variable domain is DTGVSQNPRHKITKRGQNVTFRCDPISEHNRLYWYRQTLGQGPEFLTYFQNEAQLEKSRLLSDRFSAERPKGSFSTLEIQRTEQGDSAMYLCASSLTLAENEQFFGPGTRLTVL.

The rearrangement joins TRBV29-1 to TRBJ1-2; D uncertain. Germline CDR1 reads SQVTM; CDR2 reads ANQGSEA. The CDR3 extends over 14 amino acids. CDR3 DNA sequence: TGCAGTGCCCCGGCTGGAAACGGCAACTATGGCTACACCTTC. This sequence encodes CSAPAGNGNYGYTF.

The V gene is TRBV18, the J gene TRBJ1-1; D unclear. There are 11 residues in the CDR3. Trimming took 4 bases from V and 4 from J, leaving 4 bases between them. Germline CDR1 and CDR2: KGHSH and LQKENI. The CDR3, as DNA: TGTGCCAGCTCACAGTTCACTGAAGCTTTCTTT. It specifies CASSQFTEAFF. Full variable domain (missing parts from reference TRBV18 and TRBJ1-1): NAGVMQNPRHLVRRRGQEARLRCSPMKGHSHVYWYRQLPEEGLKFMVYLQKENIIDESGMPKERFSAEFPKEGPSILRIQQVVRGDSAAYFCASSQFTEAFFGQGTRLTVV.

V usage is TRBV6-2 or TRBV6-3 and J usage is TRBJ2-5; perhaps TRBD2 as D (5 bases). The DNA end is a closer match to TRBJ2-7, so the J assignment may be wrong. CDR1 is MNHEY and CDR2 is SVGEGT in the germline V gene. CDR3 length: 12 residues. CDR3 nucleotide sequence: TGTGCCAGCTCTCCACAAGAGGGCGAGCAGTACTTC. Amino acids: CASSPQEGEQYF.

The CDR3 region is CASSPGPGQPQHF. DNA for the CDR3: TGTGCCAGCTCACCGGGCCCCGGCCAGCCCCAGCATTTT. The chain has TRBV18 and TRBJ1-5; D is undetermined. Trimming stripped 3 bases from V and 7 bases from J, with 10 bases between. Germline V CDR1 and CDR2: KGHSH, LQKENI. The CDR3 is made up of 13 amino acids.

This chain uses TRBV9 with TRBJ2-2; a possible D gene is TRBD1 (7 bases). The J call may not be correct, given that the DNA end is closer to TRBJ2-3. CDR3 size: 16 residues. From germline, CDR1 is SGDLS and CDR2 YYNGEE. The CDR3 sequence: CASSDGAAGGTDTQYF. The CDR3 DNA sequence: TGTGCCAGCAGCGACGGCGCGGCAGGGGGGACAGATACGCAGTATTTT.

V is TRBV7-8 and J is TRBJ1-2; D is unresolved. Per the germline V gene, CDR1 is SGHVS and CDR2 is FQNEAQ. The CDR3 contains 13 residues. V was trimmed by 4 bases and J by 2 bases, leaving 8 bases between them. The CDR3 loop reads CASSWAANYGYTF. In nucleotides, the CDR3 is TGTGCCAGCAGCTGGGCAGCAAACTATGGCTACACCTTC.

This chain joins TRBV10-2 and TRBJ1-2; D perhaps matches TRBD1 (6 bases). The ends were cut back, 0 bases at V and 0 bases at J, with 8 bases in the middle. The CDR3 extends over 15 amino acids. Germline V gene sequence: CDR1 WSHSY, CDR2 SAAADI. The CDR3 DNA is TGCGCCAGCAGTGAGTCGCCAGGGGCTAACTATGGCTACACCTTC. The encoded protein is CASSESPGANYGYTF.

This clonotype has more than one count but fewer than ten. The chain joins TRBV7-2 to TRBJ2-7; the D is unclear. Germline lookup yields CDR1 SGHTA and CDR2 FQGNSA. Trimming took 5 bases from V and 2 from J, leaving 10 bases between them. CDR3 length: 13 residues. CDR3 sequence reads: CASSLDNPYEQYF. DNA for the CDR3: TGTGCCAGCAGCCTTGACAATCCCTACGAGCAGTACTTC. Full variable domain (missing parts from reference TRBV7-2 and TRBJ2-7): GAGVSQSPSNKVTEKGKDVELRCDPISGHTALYWYRQSLGQGLEFLIYFQGNSAPDKSGLPSDRFSAERTGGSVSTLTIQRTQQEDSAVYLCASSLDNPYEQYFGPGTRLTVT.

A few counts support this clonotype. This chain joins TRBV4-2 and TRBJ1-5; no reliable D call. Germline V gives CDR1 LGHNA, CDR2 YNFKEQ. The V end lost 0 bases, the J end lost 0 bases, and 6 bases lay between the germline ends. CDR3 length equals 15 residues. The DNA for the CDR3 is TGTGCCAGCAGCCAAGAAGCCTATAGCAATCAGCCCCAGCATTTT. Translation: CASSQEAYSNQPQHF.

This clonotype was picked up a small number of times. The chain joins TRBV7-8 to TRBJ2-7; TRBD1 agrees at 7 bases. Germline trimming cut 1 base from V and 2 bases from J; bases unmatched to any gene: 5. This CDR3 has 15 amino acids. Germline V gives CDR1 SGHVS, CDR2 FQNEAQ. The CDR3 sequence: CASSLDYRGPYEQYF. The CDR3 DNA follows: TGTGCCAGCAGCTTAGATTACAGGGGCCCCTACGAGCAGTACTTC.

Only a few counts were recorded for this clonotype. The V call is TRBV29-1, the J call TRBJ2-7; possibly TRBD1 or TRBD2 for D (5 bases each). The V gene's germline CDR1 is SQVTM and CDR2 ANQGSEA. CDR3 length: 12 residues. The germline V and J ends were trimmed by 3 bases and 7 bases, with 13 bases remaining between them. In nucleotides, the CDR3 is TGCAGCGTTGACGGGACCTTGGGTGAGCAGTACTTC. Protein: CSVDGTLGEQYF.

The genes are TRBV12-3 or TRBV12-4 and TRBJ2-3; 8 bases are a match to TRBD1. V lost 5 bases and J lost 3; bases outside the gene matches: 13. CDR3 length: 17 amino acids. Here the CDR3 reads CASSPTYRTGQTDTQYF. As DNA, the CDR3 is TGTGCCAGCAGTCCTACGTACAGGACAGGGCAAACAGATACGCAGTATTTT.

The chain is built from TRBV4-1 and TRBJ2-7; 10 bases agree with TRBD1. CDR1 MGHRA and CDR2 YSYEKL come from the germline V gene. The length of the CDR3 is 17 residues. The V gene end was trimmed by 4 bases and the J gene end by 2 bases; junction bases not matched to a gene: 11. CDR3 in amino acids: CASSRRQGAYSAYEQYF. The DNA of the CDR3 is TGCGCCAGCAGCCGGCGACAGGGGGCTTATTCTGCCTACGAGCAGTACTTC.

The J gene is TRBJ1-1, the V gene TRBV29-1; weak D call: TRBD1 (6 bases). V was trimmed by 7 bases and J by 4 bases, leaving 16 bases between them. Looked up from germline, CDR1 is SQVTM and CDR2 is ANQGSEA. This CDR3 has 13 amino acids. The CDR3 DNA is TGCAGCGCCGTACAGGGTGTGGGCACTGAAGCTTTCTTT. It yields the protein CSAVQGVGTEAFF.

This clonotype turned up a few times. The genes are TRBV2 and TRBJ2-5; 10 bases line up with TRBD1. CDR1 and CDR2 (germline): SNHLY, FYNNEI. The CDR3 contains 15 residues. With 4 bases clipped from V and 5 bases from J, the junction kept 7 bases outside the gene matches. Written as DNA, the CDR3 is TGTGCCAGCAGTGCGTTGGTGGGACAGGGGGAGACCCAGTACTTC. Translation: CASSALVGQGETQYF.

The gene calls are TRBV20-1 and TRBJ2-5, with D possibly matching TRBD2 (6 bases). The V end was cut by 3 bases, the J end by 5 bases, with 19 bases between. The CDR3 spans 15 residues. Germline V gives CDR1 DFQATT, CDR2 SNEGSKA (reference sequence). The CDR3 region has the DNA TGCAGTGCTAGGGGGGGACGGGACCGGTGGGAGACCCAGTACTTC. Its translation is CSARGGRDRWETQYF.

A word on this clonotype: One end of the junction is discordant with germline, which a read error may explain. This chain connects TRBV11-2 to TRBJ2-7; the D call may be TRBD1 or TRBD2 (6 bases each). Germline V CDR1 and CDR2: SGHAT, FQNNGV. The CDR3 totals 15 residues. CDR3 DNA sequence: TGTGTCAGCAGCGAAAGGGGGGTTATGATCAATGAGCAGTACTTC. Translating it yields CVSSERGVMINEQYF.